This T cell receptor beta chain was observed in a study of sequential checkpoint blockade in melanoma. About the research overall: Randomization was 1:1 between first-line nivolumab→ipilimumab and ipilimumab→nivolumab. Each arm's sequence ended with maintenance nivolumab.

The CDR3 runs to 13 residues. Trimming shortened V by 2 bases and J by 6 bases, and 7 bases separated the two germline ends. CDR1 and CDR2 from the germline V gene are MNHNY and SVGAGI (reference sequence). This table comes from immunoSEQ multiplex PCR, and its TCRdb copy is limited to in-frame clones, with some not included. The table lists approximately 29,000 clones, around 80% of them singletons. Treatment given: randomized to nivolumab then ipilimumab (arm A) or the reverse (arm B). DNA-damaging chemotherapy had not been given to any patient beforehand. PBMC sorting kept live CD3+CD8+ cells without CD19 or CD56.

The sequenced sample was CD8+ T cells sorted from blood (inferred from file names), obtained from a patient given nivolumab and ipilimumab in sequence. This receptor was obtained from a human donor with melanoma. This chain connects TRBV6-6 to TRBJ2-2; D possibly corresponds to TRBD2 (5 bases). The DNA for the CDR3 is TGTGCCAGCAGTTACGAGGAGGCCGGGGAGCTGTTTTTT. Translated: CASSYEEAGELFF.